The 26 T cell receptor beta chains below come from one sample, sequenced in a study of cytomegalovirus exposure and HLA in healthy donors. PCR used 60 Vbeta primers and 13 Jbeta primers. Measured with immunoSEQ multiplex PCR; TCRdb has only the in-frame clones, and not every one. The table includes fewer than 150,000 clones, 75% to 90% detected once. What was sequenced was PBMCs. The origin of the receptors is a woman younger than 45 in good health and CMV-seropositive.

This clone was seen a handful of times. One end of the junction fails to match germline, which may point to a read error. The V gene is TRBV7-7, the J gene TRBJ2-3; no firm D call. In germline, CDR1 is SSHAT, CDR2 FNYEAQ (reference sequence). The CDR3 loop spans 13 amino acids. CDR3 loop: CASSLEEADTQYF. DNA of the CDR3: TGTGCTAGCAGCTTAGAAGAGGCAGATACGCAGTATTTT. Drawing the rest from reference TRBV7-7 and TRBJ2-3, the complete variable domain is GAGVSQSPRYKVTKRGQDVTLRCDPISSHATLYWYQQALGQGPEFLTYFNYEAQPDKSGLPSDRFSAERPEGSISTLTIQRTEQRDSAMYRCASSLEEADTQYFGPGTRLTVL.

This chain uses TRBV29-1 with TRBJ1-1; tentatively, D is TRBD1 (5 bases). Germline V gene lookup returns CDR1 SQVTM and CDR2 ANQGSEA. CDR3 length: 13 residues. With 0 bases removed from V and 5 bases from J, the gap between germline ends came to 10 bases. The CDR3 region has the DNA TGCAGCGTTGAAGAGGGGGGAGGGACTGAAGCTTTCTTT. It specifies CSVEEGGGTEAFF.

The rearrangement links TRBV2 to TRBJ2-3; 7 bases line up with TRBD1. Germline-derived CDR1 and CDR2 are SNHLY and FYNNEI. Germline trimming cut 3 bases from V and 0 bases from J; bases unmatched to any gene: 3. The CDR3 loop spans 15 amino acids. As DNA, the CDR3 is TGTGCCAGCAGTGAGAAGGGGGCTAGCACAGATACGCAGTATTTT. This translates into CASSEKGASTDTQYF.

The chain is built from TRBV10-1 and TRBJ1-1; TRBD1 is a possible D gene (5 bases). Trimming shortened V by 4 bases and J by 1 base, and 13 bases separated the two germline ends. The length of the CDR3 is 15 residues. Germline V gene data show CDR1 as WNHNN and CDR2 as SYGVQD (reference sequence). For the CDR3, the DNA is TGCGCCAGCAGTGGGGGGGGGTTTCGGAACACTGAAGCTTTCTTT. Its translation is CASSGGGFRNTEAFF.

The chain uses TRBV2 and TRBJ2-2, with TRBD2 matching over 8 bases. The length of the CDR3 is 15 residues. Germline V gene lookup returns CDR1 SNHLY and CDR2 FYNNEI. The ends lost 8 bases at V and 1 base at J; junction bases unmatched: 6. CDR3: CASDLTSGNTGELFF. The CDR3 DNA reads TGTGCCAGCGACCTTACTAGCGGGAACACCGGGGAGCTGTTTTTT.

This clone was seen a single time. V gene TRBV5-1 combines with J gene TRBJ2-1, with 11 nucleotides matching TRBD2. The trim removed 0 bases at V and 15 bases at J, leaving 14 bases unmatched. Germline assignment: CDR1 SGHRS and CDR2 YFSETQ. The CDR3 runs to 16 residues. CDR3 region: CASSLGQVMGLAVAFF. CDR3 nucleotide sequence: TGCGCCAGCAGCTTGGGACAGGTGATGGGACTAGCGGTGGCGTTCTTC. Filled out from reference TRBV5-1 and TRBJ2-1, the complete variable domain reads KAGVTQTPRYLIKTRGQQVTLSCSPISGHRSVSWYQQTPGQGLQFLFEYFSETQRNKGNFPGRFSGRQFSNSRSEMNVSTLELGDSALYLCASSLGQVMGLAVAFFGPGTRLTVL.

Comment on this clone: The same CDR3 can be traced to other DNA sequences in this sample. The V call is TRBV2, the J call TRBJ2-5, with D tentatively TRBD1 (6 bases). TRBJ2-7 explains the end of the DNA better; the J call may be wrong. The CDR3 totals 12 residues. CDR1 and CDR2 from the germline V gene are SNHLY and FYNNEI. The DNA of the CDR3 is TGTGCCAGCCGGGACAACTCCTACGAGCAGTACTTC. Protein product: CASRDNSYEQYF.

The CDR3 reads CASSEEVQGVTEAFF. The CDR3 DNA follows: TGTGCCAGCAGTGAAGAGGTACAGGGGGTTACTGAAGCTTTCTTT. This chain joins TRBV6-1 and TRBJ1-1, with 8 nucleotides matching TRBD1. The germline CDR1 and CDR2 sequences are MNHNS and SASEGT. CDR3 size: 15 residues. With 1 base clipped from V and 5 bases from J, the junction kept 6 bases outside the gene matches.

The chain is built from TRBV4-1 and TRBJ2-7; the D gene is possibly TRBD2 (5 bases). The germline V gene encodes CDR1 MGHRA and CDR2 YSYEKL. Between the trimmed V and J ends, which lost 4 bases and 6 bases, there was a span of 16 bases. CDR3 length equals 14 residues. The CDR3 DNA reads TGCGCCAGCAGCCCCGAGGCCGGACTCTGCGAGCAGTACTTC. Amino acid sequence: CASSPEAGLCEQYF.

The gene calls are TRBV11-2 and TRBJ2-7, with a tentative D call TRBD1 (5 bases). The CDR3 loop spans 15 amino acids. Trimming took 1 base from V and 0 from J, leaving 10 bases between them. Germline loops: CDR1 SGHAT, CDR2 FQNNGV. The CDR3 coding sequence is TGTGCCAGCAGCTTAGTGCAGGGTACCTCCTACGAGCAGTACTTC. Translated, it gives CASSLVQGTSYEQYF.

CDR3 in amino acids: CSAMNTEAFF. CDR3 DNA sequence: TGCAGCGCTATGAACACTGAAGCTTTCTTT. This chain joins TRBV29-1 and TRBJ1-1, with no clear D. The CDR3 consists of 10 residues. Germline V CDR1 and CDR2: SQVTM, ANQGSEA. The V and J ends lost 7 bases and 0 bases respectively, with 3 bases between them.

This chain joins TRBV28 and TRBJ2-7, with TRBD2 matching over 10 bases. CDR1 and CDR2 (germline): MDHEN, SYDVKM. This CDR3 comprises 13 residues. V shed 6 bases and J 2 bases; nucleotides not matched to a gene: 1. In DNA, the CDR3 is TGTGCCAGCAGCCTAGCGGGAGCCTACGAGCAGTACTTC. Protein sequence: CASSLAGAYEQYF.

The genes are TRBV9 and TRBJ1-4, with a possible D match to TRBD1 (6 bases). The V end lost 2 bases, the J end lost 1 base, and 18 bases lay between the germline ends. The CDR3 covers 18 residues. Germline CDR1 SGDLS, CDR2 YYNGEE. CDR3 nucleotides: TGTGCCAGCAGCGTCCACTCTACAGGGAGAGGAACTAATGAAAAACTGTTTTTT. Its protein is CASSVHSTGRGTNEKLFF.

CDR3 region: CSSIQGADTQYF. The CDR3 coding sequence is TGCAGTTCCATCCAGGGGGCAGATACGCAGTATTTT. The rearrangement joins TRBV29-1 to TRBJ2-3; TRBD1 aligns across 7 bases. CDR3 size: 12 residues. Germline CDR1 is SQVTM and CDR2 is ANQGSEA.

The chain uses TRBV6-1 and TRBJ2-5; 8 bases are a match to TRBD2. V lost 1 base to trimming and J lost 3 bases; unmatched junction nucleotides: 7. The CDR3 length is 16 residues. CDR1 is MNHNS and CDR2 is SASEGT in the germline V gene. The CDR3 sequence is CASSEGGGGYKETQYF. The CDR3 DNA follows: TGTGCCAGCAGTGAAGGAGGCGGGGGGTACAAAGAGACCCAGTACTTC.

V usage is TRBV7-3 and J usage is TRBJ2-1; weak D call: TRBD1 (6 bases). The V and J ends lost 3 bases and 8 bases respectively, with 14 bases between them. Germline V lookup: CDR1 SGHTA, CDR2 FQGTGA. The CDR3 is 14 amino acids. The CDR3 DNA reads as TGTGCCAGCAGCTTTGGACAGCCGTCGGATGAGCAGTTCTTC. Translation gives CASSFGQPSDEQFF.

In this sample, this clone turned up a few times. The genes are TRBV28 and TRBJ1-2; D unclear. V was trimmed by 1 base and J by 3 bases, leaving 15 bases between them. Germline V lookup: CDR1 MDHEN, CDR2 SYDVKM. This CDR3 spans 16 amino acids. The CDR3 loop reads CASSLFPSQADYGYTF. Here the CDR3 DNA reads TGTGCCAGCAGTTTATTCCCGAGTCAAGCTGACTATGGCTACACCTTC.

The chain employs TRBV27 and TRBJ2-7; 8 bases are shared with TRBD1. V was pared by 5 bases and J by 0 bases, with 6 bases of the junction left unmatched. Germline CDR1 MNHEY, CDR2 SMNVEV (reference sequence). The CDR3 totals 15 residues. The chain's CDR3 is CASSRVGTGSYEQYF. The DNA of the CDR3 is TGTGCCAGCAGTCGGGTAGGGACAGGCTCCTACGAGCAGTACTTC.

V is TRBV18 and J is TRBJ2-5; 9 positions match TRBD2. This CDR3 is built from 13 residues. CDR1 and CDR2 (germline): KGHSH, LQKENI. J was trimmed by 0 bases and V by 8 bases; bases with no gene match: 1. Written as DNA, the CDR3 is TGTGCCAGCGCTAGCGGGGACCAAGAGACCCAGTACTTC. This translates into CASASGDQETQYF.

Only one count was recorded for this clone. The chain has TRBV9 and TRBJ2-7; 9 nucleotides align to TRBD2. This CDR3 spans 15 amino acids. V was pared by 0 bases and J by 1 base, with 2 bases of the junction left unmatched. Germline CDR1 reads SGDLS; CDR2 reads YYNGEE. The CDR3: CASSVGGGDSYEQYF. The DNA of the CDR3 is TGTGCCAGCAGCGTAGGCGGGGGGGATTCCTACGAGCAGTACTTC.

V gene TRBV5-1 combines with J gene TRBJ2-1; 9 bases align to TRBD2. CDR1 and CDR2 (germline): SGHRS, YFSETQ. The CDR3 runs to 15 residues. Trimming removed 1 base from V and 8 bases from J; junction bases left unmatched: 7. In DNA form, the CDR3 reads TGCGCCAGCAGCTTGATGGCGGGAGGGACACATGAGCAGTTCTTC. Amino acid sequence: CASSLMAGGTHEQFF. The variable domain in full, completed from reference TRBV5-1 and TRBJ2-1, reads KAGVTQTPRYLIKTRGQQVTLSCSPISGHRSVSWYQQTPGQGLQFLFEYFSETQRNKGNFPGRFSGRQFSNSRSEMNVSTLELGDSALYLCASSLMAGGTHEQFFGPGTRLTVL.

V and J are TRBV6-1 and TRBJ2-5; 7 positions agree with TRBD2. CDR3 length equals 19 residues. Germline-derived CDR1 and CDR2 are MNHNS and SASEGT. V was pared by 1 base and J by 5 bases, with 19 bases of the junction left unmatched. CDR3 protein: CASSEDGRRGTLRWETQYF. The CDR3, as DNA: TGTGCCAGCAGTGAAGACGGTAGGCGGGGGACTCTTAGGTGGGAGACCCAGTACTTC.

The V gene is TRBV25-1, the J gene TRBJ1-1; 10 positions match TRBD1. After removal of 7 bases from V and 8 bases from J, the junction contained 4 bases not matched to a gene. Germline assignment: CDR1 MGHDK and CDR2 SYGVNS. The CDR3 extends over 12 amino acids. The CDR3 protein is CASTTGGPEAFF. The CDR3 DNA follows: TGTGCCAGCACGACAGGGGGCCCCGAAGCTTTCTTT.

V and J are TRBV6-6 and TRBJ1-2; the match to TRBD1 covers 8 bases. The CDR3 extends over 14 amino acids. Losses at the gene ends were 6 bases for V and 8 bases for J; bases not matched to a gene: 11. Germline CDR1 is MNHNY and CDR2 is SVGAGI (reference sequence). CDR3 in amino acids: CASSDPRTGTGYTF. DNA of the CDR3: TGTGCCAGCAGCGATCCTAGGACAGGGACCGGCTACACCTTC.

In this sample, this clone turned up a few times. The chain links TRBV30 to TRBJ2-7; 7 positions match TRBD1. J lost 0 bases, V lost 2 bases, and 4 bases had no gene match. Germline assignment: CDR1 GTSNPN and CDR2 SVGIG (reference sequence). This CDR3 is built from 14 residues. The CDR3 bases are TGTGCCTGGAGTTCGCCAGGGGGCTCCTACGAGCAGTACTTC. It codes for CAWSSPGGSYEQYF.

The V call is TRBV5-1, the J call TRBJ1-3, with D possibly matching TRBD1 (6 bases). CDR1 SGHRS and CDR2 YFSETQ come from the germline V gene. The CDR3 length is 11 residues. V was pared by 7 bases and J by 4 bases, with 6 bases between. This chain's CDR3 is CASQGGNTIYF. The CDR3 nucleotides read TGCGCCAGCCAGGGGGGAAACACCATATATTTT.